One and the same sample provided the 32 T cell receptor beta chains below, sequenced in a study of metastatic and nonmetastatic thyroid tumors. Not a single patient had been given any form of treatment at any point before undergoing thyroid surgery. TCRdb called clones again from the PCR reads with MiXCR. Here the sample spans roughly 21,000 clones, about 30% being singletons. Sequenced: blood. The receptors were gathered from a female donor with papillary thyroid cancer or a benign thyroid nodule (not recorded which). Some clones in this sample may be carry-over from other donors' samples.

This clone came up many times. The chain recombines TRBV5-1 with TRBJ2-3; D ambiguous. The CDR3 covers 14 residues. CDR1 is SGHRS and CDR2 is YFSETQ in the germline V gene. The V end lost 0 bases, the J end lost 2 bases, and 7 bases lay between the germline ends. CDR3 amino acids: CASSLGTNTDTQYF. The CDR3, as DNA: TGCGCCAGCAGCTTGGGAACTAACACAGATACGCAGTATTTT.

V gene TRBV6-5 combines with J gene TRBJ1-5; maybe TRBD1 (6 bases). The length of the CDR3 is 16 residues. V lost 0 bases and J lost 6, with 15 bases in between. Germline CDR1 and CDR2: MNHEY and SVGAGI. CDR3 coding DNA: TGTGCCAGCAGTTACTCGACAGGAACTAGCGGTCAGCCCCAGCATTTT. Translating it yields CASSYSTGTSGQPQHF.

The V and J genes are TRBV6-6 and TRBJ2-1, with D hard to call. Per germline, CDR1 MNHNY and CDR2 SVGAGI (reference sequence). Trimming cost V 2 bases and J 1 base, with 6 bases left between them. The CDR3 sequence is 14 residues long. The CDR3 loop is CASSYGASYNEQFF. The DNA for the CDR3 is TGTGCCAGCAGTTACGGTGCGTCCTACAATGAGCAGTTCTTC.

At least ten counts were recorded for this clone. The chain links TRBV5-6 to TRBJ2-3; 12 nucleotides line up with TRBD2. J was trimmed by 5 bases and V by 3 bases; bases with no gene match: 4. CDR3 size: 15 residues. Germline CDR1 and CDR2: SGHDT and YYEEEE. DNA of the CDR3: TGTGCCAGCAGCTCGGGGGGACTAGCGGGAGATACGCAGTATTTT. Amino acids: CASSSGGLAGDTQYF.

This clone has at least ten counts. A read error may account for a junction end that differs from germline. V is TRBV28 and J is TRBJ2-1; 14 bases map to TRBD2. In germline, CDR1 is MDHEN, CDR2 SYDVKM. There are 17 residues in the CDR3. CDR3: CASNGLAGGNLYDEQFF. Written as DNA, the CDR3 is TGTGCCAGCAACGGACTAGCGGGAGGAAACCTCTACGATGAGCAGTTCTTC.

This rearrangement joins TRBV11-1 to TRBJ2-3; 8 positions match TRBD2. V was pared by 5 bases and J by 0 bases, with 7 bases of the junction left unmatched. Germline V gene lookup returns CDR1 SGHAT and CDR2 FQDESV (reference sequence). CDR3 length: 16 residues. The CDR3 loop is CASSPSLADSTDTQYF. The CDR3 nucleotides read TGTGCCAGCAGCCCCTCACTAGCGGATAGCACAGATACGCAGTATTTT.

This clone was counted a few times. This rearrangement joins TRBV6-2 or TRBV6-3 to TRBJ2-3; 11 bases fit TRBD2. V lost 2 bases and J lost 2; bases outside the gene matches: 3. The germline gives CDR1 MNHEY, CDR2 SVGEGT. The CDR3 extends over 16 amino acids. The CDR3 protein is CASSYLAGGTTDTQYF. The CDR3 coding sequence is TGTGCCAGCAGTTACCTAGCGGGAGGAACCACAGATACGCAGTATTTT.

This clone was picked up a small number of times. The CDR3 region is CASSQGPAGHGYTF. The CDR3 nucleotides read TGTGCCAGCAGCCAAGGTCCCGCTGGACATGGCTACACCTTC. This sequence joins TRBV16 and TRBJ1-2; D uncertain. From germline, CDR1 is KGHSY and CDR2 FQNENV. The CDR3 spans 14 residues. Trimming took off 2 bases at V and 6 bases at J, with 13 bases between the two ends.

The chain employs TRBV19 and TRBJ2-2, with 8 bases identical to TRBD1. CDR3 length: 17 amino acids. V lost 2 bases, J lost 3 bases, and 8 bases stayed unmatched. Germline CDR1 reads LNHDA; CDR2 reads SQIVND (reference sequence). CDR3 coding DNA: TGTGCCAGTAGTATAACCCCAGGGGGCCGGTACACCGGGGAGCTGTTTTTT. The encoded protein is CASSITPGGRYTGELFF.

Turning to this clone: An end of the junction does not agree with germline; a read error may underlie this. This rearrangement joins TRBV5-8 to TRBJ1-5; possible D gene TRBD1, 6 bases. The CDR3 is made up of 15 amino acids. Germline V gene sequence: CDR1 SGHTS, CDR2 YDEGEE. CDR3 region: CASIPEGQSNHPQHF. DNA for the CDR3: TGTGCCAGCATCCCTGAAGGACAGAGCAATCATCCCCAGCATTTT.

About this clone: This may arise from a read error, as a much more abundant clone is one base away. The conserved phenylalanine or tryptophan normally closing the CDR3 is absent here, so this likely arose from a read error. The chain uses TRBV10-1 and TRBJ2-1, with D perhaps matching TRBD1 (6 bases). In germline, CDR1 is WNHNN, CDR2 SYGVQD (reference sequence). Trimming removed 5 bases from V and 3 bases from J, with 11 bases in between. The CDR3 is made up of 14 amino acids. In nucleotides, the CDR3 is TGCGCCAGCAGTCCGTCCAGGGGCTACAATGAGCAGTTCATC. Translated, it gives CASSPSRGYNEQFI.

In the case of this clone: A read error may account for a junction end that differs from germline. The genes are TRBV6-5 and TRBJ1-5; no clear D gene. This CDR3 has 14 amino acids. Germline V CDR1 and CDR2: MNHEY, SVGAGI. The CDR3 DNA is TGTGCCAGCAGTTTCAGCTTTAGCAATGAGCCCCATCAATTT. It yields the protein CASSFSFSNEPHQF.

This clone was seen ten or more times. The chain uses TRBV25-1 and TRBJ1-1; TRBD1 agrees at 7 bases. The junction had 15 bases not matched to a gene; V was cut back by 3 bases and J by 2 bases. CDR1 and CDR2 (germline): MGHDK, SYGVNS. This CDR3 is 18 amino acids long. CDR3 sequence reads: CASSDDDGRGASNTEAFF. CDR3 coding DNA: TGTGCCAGCAGTGATGATGACGGCAGGGGGGCTTCTAACACTGAAGCTTTCTTT. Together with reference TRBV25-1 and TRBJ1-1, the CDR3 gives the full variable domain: EADIYQTPRYLVIGTGKKITLECSQTMGHDKMYWYQQDPGMELHLIHYSYGVNSTEKGDLSSESTVSRIRTEHFPLTLESARPSHTSQYLCASSDDDGRGASNTEAFFGQGTRLTVV.

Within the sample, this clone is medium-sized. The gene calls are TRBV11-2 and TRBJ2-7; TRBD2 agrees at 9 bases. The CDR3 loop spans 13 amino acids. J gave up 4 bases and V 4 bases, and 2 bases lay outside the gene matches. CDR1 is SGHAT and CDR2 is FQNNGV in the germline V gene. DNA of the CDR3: TGTGCCAGCAGCTGGACTAGCGAGTACGAGCAGTACTTC. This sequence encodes CASSWTSEYEQYF.

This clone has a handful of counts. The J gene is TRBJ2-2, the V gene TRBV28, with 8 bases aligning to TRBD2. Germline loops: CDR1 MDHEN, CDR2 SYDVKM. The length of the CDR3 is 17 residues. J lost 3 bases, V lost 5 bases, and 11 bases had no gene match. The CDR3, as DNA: TGTGCCAGCAGTCCTCCGCTATTAGCGGGGTACACCGGGGAGCTGTTTTTT. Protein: CASSPPLLAGYTGELFF.

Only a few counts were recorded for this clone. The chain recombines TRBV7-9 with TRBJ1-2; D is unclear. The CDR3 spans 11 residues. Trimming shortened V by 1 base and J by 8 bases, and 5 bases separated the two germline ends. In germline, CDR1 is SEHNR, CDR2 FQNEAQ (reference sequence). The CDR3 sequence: CASSLDVGYTF. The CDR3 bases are TGTGCCAGCAGCTTAGACGTCGGCTACACCTTC.

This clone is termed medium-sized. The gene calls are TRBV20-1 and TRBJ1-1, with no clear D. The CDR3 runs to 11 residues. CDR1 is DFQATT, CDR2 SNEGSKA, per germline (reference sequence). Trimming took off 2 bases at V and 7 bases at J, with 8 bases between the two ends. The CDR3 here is CSARKSDEAFF. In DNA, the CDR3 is TGCAGTGCTAGAAAGTCCGATGAAGCTTTCTTT.

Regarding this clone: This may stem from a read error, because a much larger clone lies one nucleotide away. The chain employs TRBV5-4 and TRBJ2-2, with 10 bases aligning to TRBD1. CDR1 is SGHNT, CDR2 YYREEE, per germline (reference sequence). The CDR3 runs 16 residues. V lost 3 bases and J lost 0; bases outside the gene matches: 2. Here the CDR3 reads CASSSDRGTNTGELFF. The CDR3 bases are TGTGCCAGCAGCTCGGACAGGGGGACGAACACCGGGGAGCTGTTTTTT.

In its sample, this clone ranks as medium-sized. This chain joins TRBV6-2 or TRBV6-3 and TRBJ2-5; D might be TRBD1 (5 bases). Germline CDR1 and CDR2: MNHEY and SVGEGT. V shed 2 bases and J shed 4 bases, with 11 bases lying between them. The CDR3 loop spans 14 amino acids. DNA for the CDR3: TGTGCCAGCAGTTACCAGGGATGGGGAGAGACCCAGTACTTC. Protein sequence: CASSYQGWGETQYF.

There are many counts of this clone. CDR3 in amino acids: CASMRTDTQYF. CDR3 bases: TGTGCCAGCATGAGAACAGATACGCAGTATTTT. The chain combines TRBV6-2 or TRBV6-3 with TRBJ2-3; D gene ambiguous. This CDR3 comprises 11 residues. Germline V gene sequence: CDR1 MNHEY, CDR2 SVGEGT. The V gene lost 7 bases and the J gene lost 3 bases, with 5 bases spanning the gap.

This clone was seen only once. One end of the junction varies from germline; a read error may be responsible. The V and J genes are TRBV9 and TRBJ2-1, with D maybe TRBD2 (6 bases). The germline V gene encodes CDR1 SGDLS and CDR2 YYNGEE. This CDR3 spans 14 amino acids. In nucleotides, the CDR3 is TGTGCCAGCAGCGTAGACGGGAGTTACAATGAGAAGTTGTTC. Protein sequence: CASSVDGSYNEKLF.

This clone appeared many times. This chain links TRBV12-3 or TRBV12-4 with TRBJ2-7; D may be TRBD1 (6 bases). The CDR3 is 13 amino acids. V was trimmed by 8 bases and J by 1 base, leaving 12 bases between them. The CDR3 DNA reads TGTGCCAGCGGAGGACAGCCATCCTACGAGCAGTACTTC. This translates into CASGGQPSYEQYF.

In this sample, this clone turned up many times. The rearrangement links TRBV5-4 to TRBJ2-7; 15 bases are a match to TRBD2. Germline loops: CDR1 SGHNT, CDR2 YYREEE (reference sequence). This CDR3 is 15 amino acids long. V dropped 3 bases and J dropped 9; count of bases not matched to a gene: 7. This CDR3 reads CASSYGTSGRNGQYF. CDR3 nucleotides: TGTGCCAGCAGCTACGGGACTAGCGGGAGGAATGGGCAGTACTTC.

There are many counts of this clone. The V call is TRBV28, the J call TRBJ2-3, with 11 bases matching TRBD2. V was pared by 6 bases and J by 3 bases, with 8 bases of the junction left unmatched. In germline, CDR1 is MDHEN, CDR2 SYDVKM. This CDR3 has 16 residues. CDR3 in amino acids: CASSYDSSGRTDTQYF. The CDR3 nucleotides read TGTGCCAGCAGCTACGACTCTAGCGGGAGGACAGATACGCAGTATTTT.

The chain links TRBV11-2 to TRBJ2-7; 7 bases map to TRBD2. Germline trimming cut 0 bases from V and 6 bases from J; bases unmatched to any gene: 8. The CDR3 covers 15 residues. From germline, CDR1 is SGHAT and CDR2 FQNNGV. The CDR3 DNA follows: TGTGCCAGCAGCTTAGATCCGGGGAGGGCGAGCGAGCAGTACTTC. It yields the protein CASSLDPGRASEQYF.

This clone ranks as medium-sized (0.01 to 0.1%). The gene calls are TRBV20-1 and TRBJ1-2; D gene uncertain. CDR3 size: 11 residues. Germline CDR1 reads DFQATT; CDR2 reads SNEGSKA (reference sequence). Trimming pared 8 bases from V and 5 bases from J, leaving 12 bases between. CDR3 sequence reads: CSTTPGYGYTF. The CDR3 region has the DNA TGCAGTACGACACCTGGGTATGGCTACACCTTC.

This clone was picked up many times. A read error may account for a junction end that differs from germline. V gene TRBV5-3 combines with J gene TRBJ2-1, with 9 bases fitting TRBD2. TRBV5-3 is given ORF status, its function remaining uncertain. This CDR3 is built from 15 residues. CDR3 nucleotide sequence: TGTGCCAGTAGCTTGGGACTAGCAGTTGCGCCTGAGCAGTTCTTC. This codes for CASSLGLAVAPEQFF.

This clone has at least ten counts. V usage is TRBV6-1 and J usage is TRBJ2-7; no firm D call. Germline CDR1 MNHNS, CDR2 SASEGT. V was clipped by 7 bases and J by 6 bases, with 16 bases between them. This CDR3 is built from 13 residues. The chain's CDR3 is CASKRGGRGEQYF. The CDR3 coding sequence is TGTGCCAGCAAACGAGGTGGTCGCGGCGAGCAGTACTTC.

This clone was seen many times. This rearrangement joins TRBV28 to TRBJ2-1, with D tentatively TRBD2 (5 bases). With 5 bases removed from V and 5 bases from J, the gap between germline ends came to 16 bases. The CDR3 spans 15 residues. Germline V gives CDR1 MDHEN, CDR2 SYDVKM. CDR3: CASSPASTGNNEQFF. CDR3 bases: TGTGCCAGCAGTCCAGCTTCAACGGGGAACAATGAGCAGTTCTTC.

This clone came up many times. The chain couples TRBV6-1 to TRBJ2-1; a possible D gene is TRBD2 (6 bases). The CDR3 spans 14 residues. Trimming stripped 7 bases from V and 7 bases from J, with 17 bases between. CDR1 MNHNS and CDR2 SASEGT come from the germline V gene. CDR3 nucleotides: TGTGCCAGCAACGTATGGAGGGTAGCGAATGAGCAGTTCTTC. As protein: CASNVWRVANEQFF.

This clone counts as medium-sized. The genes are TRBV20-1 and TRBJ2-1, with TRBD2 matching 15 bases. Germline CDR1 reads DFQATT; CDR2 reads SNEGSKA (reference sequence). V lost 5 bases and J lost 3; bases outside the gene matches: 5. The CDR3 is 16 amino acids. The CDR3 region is CSAGTSGRRVYNEQFF. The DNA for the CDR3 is TGCAGTGCTGGGACTAGCGGGAGGCGGGTCTACAATGAGCAGTTCTTC.

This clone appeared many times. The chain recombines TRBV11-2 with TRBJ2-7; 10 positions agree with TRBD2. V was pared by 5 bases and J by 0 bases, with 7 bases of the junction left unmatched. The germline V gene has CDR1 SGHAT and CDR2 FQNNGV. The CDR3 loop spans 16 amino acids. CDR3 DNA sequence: TGTGCCAGCAGCGCAACTAGCGGGACGATCTCCTACGAGCAGTACTTC. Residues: CASSATSGTISYEQYF.